These T cell receptor beta chains were read from a single sample in a study of glioma-infiltrating T cells. TCRdb re-called the multiplex PCR reads through MiXCR, storing one row per CDR3 protein. Of approximately 100,000 distinct CDR3 sequences in the sample, about 25% were seen once. The sample comprised glioma tissue, nonneoplastic brain tissue, or PBMCs (not recorded which). The receptors here all came from a human donor with low-grade glioma or glioblastoma, undergoing nonglioma brain surgery, or in good health (not recorded which). CDR3s include the opening cysteine and the closing phenylalanine or tryptophan. Each record gives: V gene, J gene, clone size, D gene, CDR3 protein, CDR3 DNA. A D gene is named only where the DNA matches it firmly. Only some rows state a clone size, as once, few, many or a class for expanded clones.

>TRBV20-1|TRBJ2-3|many|TRBD2
CSASGLAGADTQYF
TGCAGTGCCTCCGGTCTAGCGGGGGCAGATACGCAGTATTTT
>TRBV28|TRBJ2-5|many|TRBD1
CASSFLGTEETQYF
TGTGCCAGCAGTTTCTTAGGGACAGAAGAGACCCAGTACTTC
>TRBV28|TRBJ1-1|many|TRBD1
CASSDGTGGKENTEAFF
TGTGCCAGCAGTGATGGGACAGGGGGGAAAGAGAACACTGAAGCTTTCTTT
>TRBV20-1|TRBJ2-3|-|TRBD2
CSARDSTRPAGGPDTRYF
TGCAGTGCTAGAGATTCAACCCGCCCGGCGGGAGGGCCAGATACGCGGTATTTT
>TRBV15|TRBJ2-3|many|-
CATTRGGSKDTQYF
TGTGCCACCACCAGGGGAGGTTCCAAGGATACGCAGTATTTT
>TRBV15|TRBJ2-3|many|-
CATSASLADTQYF
TGTGCCACCAGCGCCTCCCTCGCAGATACGCAGTATTTT
>TRBV7-2|TRBJ2-6|many|-
CASSLFRGLNVLTF
TGTGCCAGCAGCTTATTTAGAGGACTCAACGTCCTGACTTTC
>TRBV20-1|TRBJ1-2|many|-
CSARGQPGYGYTF
TGCAGTGCTAGAGGACAGCCTGGCTATGGCTACACCTTC
>TRBV5-4|TRBJ1-2|many|-
CASSLVTQLYGYTF
TGTGCCAGCAGCTTGGTGACACAGCTCTATGGCTACACCTTC
>TRBV2|TRBJ2-3|many|-
CASNNAEWSDTQYF
TGTGCCAGCAATAACGCTGAATGGTCAGATACGCAGTATTTT
>TRBV27|TRBJ2-7|many|TRBD1
CASSFRTGARNEQYF
TGTGCCAGCAGTTTTCGGACAGGTGCGAGAAACGAGCAGTACTTC
>TRBV7-9|TRBJ2-1|-|TRBD2
CASRWGGGSNEQFF
TGTGCCAGCAGGTGGGGGGGAGGGTCGAATGAGCAGTTCTTC
>TRBV7-2|TRBJ2-3|many|TRBD2
CASSLIPTSGSGDTQYF
TGTGCCAGCAGCTTAATCCCTACTAGCGGGAGCGGAGATACGCAGTATTTT
>TRBV20-1|TRBJ2-7|-|-
CSAPRDPGIGKQYF
TGCAGTGCTCCCCGGGACCCAGGGATAGGTAAGCAGTACTTC
>TRBV12-3/TRBV12-4|TRBJ2-3|few|-
CASSLDTQYF
TGTGCCAGCAGTTTGGATACGCAGTATTTT
>TRBV11-2|TRBJ2-1|few|TRBD2
CASSPSGNSYNEQFF
TGTGCCAGCAGCCCCAGCGGGAACTCCTACAATGAGCAGTTCTTC
>TRBV3-1|TRBJ1-6|-|TRBD1
CASSRTGGNSPLHF
TGTGCCAGCAGCCGAACAGGGGGTAATTCACCCCTCCACTTT
>TRBV15|TRBJ2-5|many|-
CATSLQGRQETQYF
TGTGCCACCAGCTTACAGGGGAGGCAAGAGACCCAGTACTTC
>TRBV28|TRBJ1-1|many|-
CASSAGLSGTEAFF
TGTGCCAGCAGCGCCGGGCTTTCGGGCACTGAAGCTTTCTTT
>TRBV6-4|TRBJ1-2|many|-
CASSPGFQNYGYTF
TGTGCCAGCAGTCCCGGGTTCCAAAACTATGGCTACACCTTC
>TRBV5-6|TRBJ2-1|-|TRBD2
CASSLPAGGRNEQFF
TGTGCCAGCAGCTTACCAGCGGGGGGGCGGAATGAGCAGTTCTTC
>TRBV6-6|TRBJ1-1|many|-
CASSYRPRNGTTLNTEAFF
TGTGCCAGCAGTTACCGCCCGAGAAACGGGACTACCCTGAACACTGAAGCTTTCTTT
>TRBV19|TRBJ2-7|few|-
CASSSTGIYEQYF
TGTGCCAGTAGTTCAACAGGGATCTACGAGCAGTACTTC
>TRBV25-1|TRBJ2-7|many|-
CASGSSYEQYF
TGTGCCAGCGGGAGCTCCTACGAGCAGTACTTC
>TRBV2|TRBJ2-3|many|-
CASSAGDTQYF
TGTGCCAGCAGTGCTGGAGATACGCAGTATTTT